This T cell receptor beta chain was captured in a study of T cells in Graves' hyperthyroidism and ophthalmopathy. Those patients with uncontrolled infection, other autoimmune disease, pregnancy or lactation were excluded. V lost 3 bases, J lost 5 bases, and 15 bases lay in between. Germline assignment: CDR1 KGHDR and CDR2 SFDVKD. This CDR3 contains 15 residues. There were TCR beta CDR3 regions amplified from RNA transcripts. TCR CDR3 underwent first-round RT-PCR with the HTBI primer set. TCRdb reprocessed the multiplex PCR reads with MiXCR, giving one entry per CDR3 protein. This sample carries 480,000 or so distinct CDR3 sequences, over 35% of them seen once, and the ten largest clones take about 40%.

The chain employs TRBV24-1 and TRBJ1-2; D unclear. Sequences were obtained from peripheral blood or thyroid tissue (not recorded which). This receptor was identified in an adult woman with Graves' disease, either hyperthyroidism or ophthalmopathy (not recorded which). The CDR3 sequence: CATSDGWGESYGYTF. CDR3 nucleotide sequence: TGTGCCACCAGTGATGGATGGGGAGAGTCGTATGGCTACACCTTC.